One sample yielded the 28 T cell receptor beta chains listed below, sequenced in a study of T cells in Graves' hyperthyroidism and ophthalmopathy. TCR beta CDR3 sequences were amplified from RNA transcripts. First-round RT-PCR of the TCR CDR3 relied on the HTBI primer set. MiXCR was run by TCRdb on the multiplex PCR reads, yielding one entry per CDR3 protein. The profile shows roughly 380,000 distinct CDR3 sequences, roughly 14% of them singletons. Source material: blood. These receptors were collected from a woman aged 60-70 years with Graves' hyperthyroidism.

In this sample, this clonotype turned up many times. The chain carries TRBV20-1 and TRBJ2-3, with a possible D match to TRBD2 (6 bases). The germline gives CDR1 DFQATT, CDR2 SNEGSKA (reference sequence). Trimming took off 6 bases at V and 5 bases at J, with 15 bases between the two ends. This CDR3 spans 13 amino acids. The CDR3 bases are TGCAGTGCCACGACTCCAGCGGGAGATACGCAGTATTTT. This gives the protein CSATTPAGDTQYF.

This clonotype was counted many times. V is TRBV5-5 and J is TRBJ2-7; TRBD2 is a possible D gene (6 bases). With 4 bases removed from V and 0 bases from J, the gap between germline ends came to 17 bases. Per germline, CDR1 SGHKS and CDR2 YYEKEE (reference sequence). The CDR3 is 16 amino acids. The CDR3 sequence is CASSAASSASSYEQYF. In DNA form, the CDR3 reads TGTGCCAGCAGCGCGGCTTCTAGCGCCAGCTCCTACGAGCAGTACTTC. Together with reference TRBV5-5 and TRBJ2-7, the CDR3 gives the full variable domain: DAGVTQSPTHLIKTRGQQVTLRCSPISGHKSVSWYQQVLGQGPQFIFQYYEKEERGRGNFPDRFSARQFPNYSSELNVNALLLGDSALYLCASSAASSASSYEQYFGPGTRLTVT.

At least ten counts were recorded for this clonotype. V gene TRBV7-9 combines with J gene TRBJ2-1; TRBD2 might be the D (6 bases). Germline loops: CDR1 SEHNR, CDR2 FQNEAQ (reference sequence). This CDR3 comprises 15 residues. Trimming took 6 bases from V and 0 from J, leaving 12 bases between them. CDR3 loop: CASSSLALSYNEQFF. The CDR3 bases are TGTGCCAGCAGTTCCCTAGCGCTCTCCTACAATGAGCAGTTCTTC.

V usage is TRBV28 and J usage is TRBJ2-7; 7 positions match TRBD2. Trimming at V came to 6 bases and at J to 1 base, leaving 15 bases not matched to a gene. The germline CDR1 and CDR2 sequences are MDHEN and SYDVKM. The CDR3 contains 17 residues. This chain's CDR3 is CASSLRLSGTLSYEQYF. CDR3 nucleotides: TGTGCCAGCAGCTTACGGTTAAGCGGGACTCTTTCCTACGAGCAGTACTTC.

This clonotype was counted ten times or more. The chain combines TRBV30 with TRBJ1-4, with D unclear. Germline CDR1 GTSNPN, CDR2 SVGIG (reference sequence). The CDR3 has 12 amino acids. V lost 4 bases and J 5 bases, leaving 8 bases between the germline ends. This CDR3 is CAWMMTNEKLFF. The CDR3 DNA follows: TGTGCCTGGATGATGACCAATGAAAAACTGTTTTTT.

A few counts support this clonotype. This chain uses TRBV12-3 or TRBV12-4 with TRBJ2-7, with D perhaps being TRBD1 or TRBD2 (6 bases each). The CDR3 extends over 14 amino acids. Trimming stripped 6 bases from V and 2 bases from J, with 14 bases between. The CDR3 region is CASSPLGGTYEQYF. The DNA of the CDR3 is TGTGCCAGCAGCCCTCTAGGGGGGACCTACGAGCAGTACTTC.

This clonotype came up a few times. The CDR3 DNA sequence: TGTGCCAGCAGCTTAAGTTTGTTCGATGAGCAGTTCTTC. Protein sequence: CASSLSLFDEQFF. V gene TRBV7-3 combines with J gene TRBJ2-1, with D uncertain. The ends were cut back, 1 base at V and 8 bases at J, with 9 bases in the middle. The CDR3 covers 13 residues. Germline CDR1 is SGHTA and CDR2 is FQGTGA.

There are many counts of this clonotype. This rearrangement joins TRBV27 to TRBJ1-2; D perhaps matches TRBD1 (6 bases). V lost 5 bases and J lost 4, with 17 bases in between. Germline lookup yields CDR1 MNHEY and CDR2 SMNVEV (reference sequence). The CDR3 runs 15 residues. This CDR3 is CASSLRQDLLYGYTF. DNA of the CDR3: TGTGCCAGCAGTCTGAGACAGGATCTACTCTATGGCTACACCTTC.

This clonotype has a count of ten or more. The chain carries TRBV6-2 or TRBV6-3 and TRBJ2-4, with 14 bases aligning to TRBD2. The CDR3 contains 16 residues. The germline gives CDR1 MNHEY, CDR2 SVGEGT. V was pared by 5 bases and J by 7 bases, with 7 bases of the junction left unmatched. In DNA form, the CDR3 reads TGTGCCAGCAGTAAACGACTAGCGGGAGGGATTAACATTCAGTACTTC. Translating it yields CASSKRLAGGINIQYF.

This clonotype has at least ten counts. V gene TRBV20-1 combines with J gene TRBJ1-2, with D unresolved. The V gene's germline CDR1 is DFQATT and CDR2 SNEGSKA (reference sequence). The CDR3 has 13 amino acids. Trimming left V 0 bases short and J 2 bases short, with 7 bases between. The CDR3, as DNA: TGCAGTGCTAGAGAGCCAGAAAACTATGGCTACACCTTC. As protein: CSAREPENYGYTF.

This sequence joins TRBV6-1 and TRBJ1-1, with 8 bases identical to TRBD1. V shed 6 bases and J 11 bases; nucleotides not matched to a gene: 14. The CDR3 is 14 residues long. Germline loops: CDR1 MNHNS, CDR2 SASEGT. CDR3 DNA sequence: TGTGCCAGCAGACAAACAGGGGGTAAAATTGAGGCTTTCTTT. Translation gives CASRQTGGKIEAFF.

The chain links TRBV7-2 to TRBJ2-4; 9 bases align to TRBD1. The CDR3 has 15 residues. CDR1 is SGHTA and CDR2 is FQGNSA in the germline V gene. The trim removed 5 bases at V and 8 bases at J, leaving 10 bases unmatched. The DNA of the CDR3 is TGTGCCAGCAGCCCTCGACAGGGGGGAGAGGACATTCAGTACTTC. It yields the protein CASSPRQGGEDIQYF.

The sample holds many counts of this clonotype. CDR3 sequence (DNA): TGCGCCAGCAGCCAGCGACAGACAATGAACACTGAAGCTTTCTTT. It codes for CASSQRQTMNTEAFF. The J gene is TRBJ1-1, the V gene TRBV4-1; weak D call: TRBD1 (5 bases). The CDR3 length is 15 residues. CDR1 and CDR2 (germline): MGHRA, YSYEKL. Trimming pared 3 bases from V and 0 bases from J, leaving 11 bases between.

The CDR3, as DNA: TGTGCCAGCAGTGAACAGCGCCGTCGTACAAACGAGCAGTACTTC. Translated, it gives CASSEQRRRTNEQYF. This rearrangement joins TRBV28 to TRBJ2-7; no clear D gene. The V end lost 5 bases, the J end lost 5 bases, and 19 bases lay between the germline ends. The germline CDR1 and CDR2 sequences are MDHEN and SYDVKM. There are 15 residues in the CDR3.

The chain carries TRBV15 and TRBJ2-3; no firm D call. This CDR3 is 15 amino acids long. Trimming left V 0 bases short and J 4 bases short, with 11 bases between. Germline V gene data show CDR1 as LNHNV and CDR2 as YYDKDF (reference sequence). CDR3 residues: CATSRDSRRADTQYF. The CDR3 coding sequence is TGTGCCACCAGCAGAGATTCTAGAAGGGCAGATACGCAGTATTTT.

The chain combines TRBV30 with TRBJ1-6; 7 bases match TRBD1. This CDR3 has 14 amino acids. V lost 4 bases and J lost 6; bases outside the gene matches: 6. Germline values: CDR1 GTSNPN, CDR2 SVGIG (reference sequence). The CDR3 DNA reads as TGTGCCTGGAATCCGGGACAGCTTAATTCACCCCTCCACTTT. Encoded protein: CAWNPGQLNSPLHF.

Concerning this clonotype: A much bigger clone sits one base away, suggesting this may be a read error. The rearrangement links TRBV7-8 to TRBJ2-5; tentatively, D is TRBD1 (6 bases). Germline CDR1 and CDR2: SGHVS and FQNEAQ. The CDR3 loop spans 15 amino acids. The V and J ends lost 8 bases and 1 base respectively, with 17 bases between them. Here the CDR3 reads CASGLTGILQETQYF. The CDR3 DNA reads TGTGCCAGCGGCCTCACAGGGATACTCCAAGAGACCCAGTACTTC.

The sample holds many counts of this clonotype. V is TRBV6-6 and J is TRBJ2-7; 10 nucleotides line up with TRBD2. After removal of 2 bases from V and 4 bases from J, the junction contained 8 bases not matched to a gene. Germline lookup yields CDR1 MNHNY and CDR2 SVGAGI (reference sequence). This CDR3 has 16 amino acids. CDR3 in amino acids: CASSYQFSGRVYEQYF. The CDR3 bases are TGTGCCAGCAGTTACCAATTCAGCGGGAGGGTTTACGAGCAGTACTTC.

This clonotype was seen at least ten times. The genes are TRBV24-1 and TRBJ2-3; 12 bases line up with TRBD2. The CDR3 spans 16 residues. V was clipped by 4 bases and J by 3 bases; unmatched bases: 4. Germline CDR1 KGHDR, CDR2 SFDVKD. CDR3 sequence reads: CATSDRLAGETDTQYF. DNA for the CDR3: TGTGCCACCAGTGACCGACTAGCGGGAGAGACAGATACGCAGTATTTT.

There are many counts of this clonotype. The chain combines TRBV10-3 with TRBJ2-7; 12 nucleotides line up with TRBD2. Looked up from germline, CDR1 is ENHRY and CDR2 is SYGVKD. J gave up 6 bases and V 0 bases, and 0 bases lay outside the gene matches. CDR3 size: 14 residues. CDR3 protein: CAISESGLAGEQYF. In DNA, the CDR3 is TGTGCCATCAGTGAGTCGGGACTAGCGGGCGAGCAGTACTTC.

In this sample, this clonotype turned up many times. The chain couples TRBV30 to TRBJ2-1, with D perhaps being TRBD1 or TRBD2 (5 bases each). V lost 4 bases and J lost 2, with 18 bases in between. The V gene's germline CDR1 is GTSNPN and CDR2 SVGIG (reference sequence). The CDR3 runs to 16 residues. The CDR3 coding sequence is TGTGCCTGGAAATCGGGACCAAGATCAACCTACAATGAGCAGTTCTTC. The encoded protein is CAWKSGPRSTYNEQFF.

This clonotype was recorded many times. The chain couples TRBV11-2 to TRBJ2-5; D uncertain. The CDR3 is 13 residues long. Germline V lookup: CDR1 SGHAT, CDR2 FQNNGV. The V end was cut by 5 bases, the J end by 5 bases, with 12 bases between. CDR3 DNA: TGTGCCAGCAGCCGCGACGATCCGGAGACCCAGTACTTC. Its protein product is CASSRDDPETQYF.

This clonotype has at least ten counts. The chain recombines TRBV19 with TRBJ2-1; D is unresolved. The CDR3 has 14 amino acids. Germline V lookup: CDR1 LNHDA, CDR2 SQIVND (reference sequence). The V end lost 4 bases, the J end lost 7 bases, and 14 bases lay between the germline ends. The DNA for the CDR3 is TGTGCCAGTAGTAAGCCGTACGTCTCGAATGAGCAGTTCTTC. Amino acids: CASSKPYVSNEQFF.

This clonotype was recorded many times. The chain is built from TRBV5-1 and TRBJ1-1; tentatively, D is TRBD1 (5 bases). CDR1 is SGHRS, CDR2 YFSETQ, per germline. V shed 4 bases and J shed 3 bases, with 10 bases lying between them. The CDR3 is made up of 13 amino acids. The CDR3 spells CASSLKGDTEAFF. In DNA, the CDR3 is TGCGCCAGCAGCCTGAAAGGGGACACTGAAGCTTTCTTT.

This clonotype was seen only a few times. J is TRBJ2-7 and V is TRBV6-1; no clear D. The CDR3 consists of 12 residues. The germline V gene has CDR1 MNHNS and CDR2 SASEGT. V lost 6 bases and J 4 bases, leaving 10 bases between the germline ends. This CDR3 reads CASSHAPYEQYF. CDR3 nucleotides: TGTGCCAGCAGCCACGCCCCGTACGAGCAGTACTTC.

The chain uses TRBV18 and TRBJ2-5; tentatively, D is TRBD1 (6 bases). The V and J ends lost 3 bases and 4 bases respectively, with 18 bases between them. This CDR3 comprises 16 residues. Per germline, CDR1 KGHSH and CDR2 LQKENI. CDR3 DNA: TGTGCCAGCTCACCCTCCTCCGGTGGGGGCGGAGAGACCCAGTACTTC. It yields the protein CASSPSSGGGGETQYF.

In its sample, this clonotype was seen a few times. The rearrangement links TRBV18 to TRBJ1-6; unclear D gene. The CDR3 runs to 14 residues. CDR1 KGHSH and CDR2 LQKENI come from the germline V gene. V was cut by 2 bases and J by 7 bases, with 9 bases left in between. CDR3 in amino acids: CASSPSAVNSPLHF. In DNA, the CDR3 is TGTGCCAGCTCACCATCGGCAGTAAATTCACCCCTCCACTTT.

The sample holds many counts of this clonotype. The CDR3 region is CAWSIAGGYEQYF. CDR3 bases: TGTGCCTGGAGTATTGCGGGAGGTTACGAGCAGTACTTC. The chain is built from TRBV30 and TRBJ2-7; 8 bases align to TRBD2. Germline values: CDR1 GTSNPN, CDR2 SVGIG (reference sequence). The CDR3 loop spans 13 amino acids. Trimming at V came to 2 bases and at J to 4 bases, leaving 4 bases not matched to a gene.